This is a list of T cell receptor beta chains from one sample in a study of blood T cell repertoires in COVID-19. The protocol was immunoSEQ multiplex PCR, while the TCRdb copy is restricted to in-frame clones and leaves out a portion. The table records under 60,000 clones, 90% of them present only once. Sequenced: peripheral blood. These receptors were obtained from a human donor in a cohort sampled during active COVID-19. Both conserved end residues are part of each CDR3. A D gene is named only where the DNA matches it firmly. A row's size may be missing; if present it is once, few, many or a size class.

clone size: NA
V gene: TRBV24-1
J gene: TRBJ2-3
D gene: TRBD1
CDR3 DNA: TGTGCCACCAGTGATGAGGCGTCGACAGGGGACGATACGCAGTATTTT
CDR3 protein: CATSDEASTGDDTQYF

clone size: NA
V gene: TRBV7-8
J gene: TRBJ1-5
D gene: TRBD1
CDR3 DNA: TGTGCCAGCAGCTTAGGGCAGGGGGCGAGAAGCAATCAGCCCCAGCATTTT
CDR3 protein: CASSLGQGARSNQPQHF

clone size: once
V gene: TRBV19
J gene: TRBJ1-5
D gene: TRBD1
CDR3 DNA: TGTGCCAGTAGTATAGCACACCAGGGGGGCAATCAGCCCCAGCATTTT
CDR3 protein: CASSIAHQGGNQPQHF

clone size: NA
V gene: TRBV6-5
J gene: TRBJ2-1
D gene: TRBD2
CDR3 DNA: TGTGCCAGCAGTCCGGGACTAGCCCCCAATGAGCAGTTCTTC
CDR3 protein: CASSPGLAPNEQFF

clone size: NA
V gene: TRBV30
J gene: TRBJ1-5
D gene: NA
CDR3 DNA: TGTGCCTGGAGCCAGGGCAATCAGCCCCAGCATTTT
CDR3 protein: CAWSQGNQPQHF

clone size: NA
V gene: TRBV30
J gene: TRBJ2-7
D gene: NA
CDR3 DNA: TGTGCCTGGAGTGTCCGTTTCGGACACATTACCTACGAGCAGTACTTC
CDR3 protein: CAWSVRFGHITYEQYF

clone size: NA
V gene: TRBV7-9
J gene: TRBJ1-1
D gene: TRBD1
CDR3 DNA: TGTGCCAGCACCCACTGGGACAGGGCCAACACTGAAGCTTTCTTT
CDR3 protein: CASTHWDRANTEAFF

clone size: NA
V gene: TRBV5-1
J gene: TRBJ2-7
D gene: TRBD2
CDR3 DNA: TGCGCCAGCGGTAGCGGGGAGACCTACGAGCAGTACTTC
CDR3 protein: CASGSGETYEQYF

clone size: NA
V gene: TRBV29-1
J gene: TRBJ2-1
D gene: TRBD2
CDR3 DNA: TGCAGCGTGGGAGGGACTAGATTATCCTACAATGAGCAGTTCTTC
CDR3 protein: CSVGGTRLSYNEQFF

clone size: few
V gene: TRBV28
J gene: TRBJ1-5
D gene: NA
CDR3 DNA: TGTGCCAGCAGTACAAACAATCAGCCCCAGCATTTT
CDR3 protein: CASSTNNQPQHF

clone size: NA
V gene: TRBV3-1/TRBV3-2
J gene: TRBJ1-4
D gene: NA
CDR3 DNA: TGTGCCAGCAGCCAGGGGGGGGGAATGAAGAAACTGTTTTTT
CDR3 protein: CASSQGGGMKKLFF